The 7 T cell receptor beta chains listed next were all sequenced from one sample in a study of T cell responses to AZD1222 COVID-19 vaccine. This table comes from immunoSEQ multiplex PCR, and its TCRdb copy is limited to in-frame clones, with some not included. The data contain about 150,000 clones, under 95% of them seen just once; the ten biggest clones take up about 1.9%. The material was peripheral blood, obtained 28 days after the second AZD1222 dose. The receptors shown here come from an adult who received the AZD1222 COVID-19 vaccine.

V usage is TRBV6-5 and J usage is TRBJ1-5, with D uncertain. The CDR3 sequence is 13 residues long. The V gene lost 5 bases and the J gene lost 5 bases, with 10 bases spanning the gap. Per germline, CDR1 MNHEY and CDR2 SVGAGI. CDR3 coding DNA: TGTGCCAGCAGTCAACGGGCCGATCAGCCCCAGCATTTT. It encodes CASSQRADQPQHF.

CDR3 loop: CSASGDQETQYF. As DNA, the CDR3 is TGCAGTGCTAGTGGCGACCAAGAGACCCAGTACTTC. V usage is TRBV20-1 and J usage is TRBJ2-5; D gene uncertain. V dropped 3 bases and J dropped 0 bases, with 5 bases sitting between them. The CDR3 has 12 amino acids. Germline loops: CDR1 DFQATT, CDR2 SNEGSKA (reference sequence).

V is TRBV3-1 (or the pseudogene TRBV3-2) and J is TRBJ1-5; no firm D call. CDR1 is LGHDT, CDR2 YNNKEL, per germline (reference sequence). There are 14 residues in the CDR3. The V end lost 1 base, the J end lost 3 bases, and 7 bases lay between the germline ends. The CDR3 bases are TGTGCCAGCAGCCAAGGAGCCCCCAATCAGCCCCAGCATTTT. It encodes CASSQGAPNQPQHF.

This clone showed up just once. The chain combines TRBV5-1 with TRBJ2-7, with D tentatively TRBD1 or TRBD2 (5 bases each). V was cut by 3 bases and J by 2 bases, with 15 bases left in between. In germline, CDR1 is SGHRS, CDR2 YFSETQ. The CDR3 loop spans 15 amino acids. This CDR3 reads CASSSYRDVTYEQYF. The DNA for the CDR3 is TGCGCCAGCAGCTCGTACCGGGACGTTACCTACGAGCAGTACTTC.

The sample holds one count of this clone. This chain connects TRBV19 to TRBJ1-5; TRBD1 might be the D (6 bases). Trimming removed 4 bases from V and 0 bases from J, with 22 bases in between. The germline V gene encodes CDR1 LNHDA and CDR2 SQIVND (reference sequence). CDR3 length equals 19 residues. The CDR3, as DNA: TGTGCCAGTAGTAGACCCCCCGGCGGGGGCGAGTATAGCAATCAGCCCCAGCATTTT. It translates to CASSRPPGGGEYSNQPQHF.

V usage is TRBV4-2 and J usage is TRBJ1-2; possible D gene TRBD1, 6 bases. Germline CDR1 and CDR2: LGHNA and YNFKEQ. Trimming pared 5 bases from V and 3 bases from J, leaving 16 bases between. The CDR3 sequence is 15 residues long. The DNA of the CDR3 is TGTGCCAGCAGCTCACAGGGAGGGAAGGACTATGGCTACACCTTC. Its protein is CASSSQGGKDYGYTF.

The chain is built from TRBV6-5 and TRBJ2-7; tentative D call: TRBD1 (6 bases). This CDR3 has 12 amino acids. Germline V gives CDR1 MNHEY, CDR2 SVGAGI. V lost 10 bases, J lost 1 base, and 11 bases lay in between. The DNA of the CDR3 is TGTGCCACCAAGGGGGAATCCTACGAGCAGTACTTC. This translates into CATKGESYEQYF.